This T cell receptor beta chain is drawn from a study of response to subunit inactivated influenza vaccine. Notes on the study in general: That few new T cells are recruited by each seasonal influenza vaccination was the authors' suggestion.

This clonotype was observed a few times. Its antigen is unidentified. This CDR3 has 13 residues. Germline-derived CDR1 and CDR2 are MNHEY and SMNVEV (reference sequence). Between the trimmed V and J ends, which lost 6 bases and 5 bases, there was a span of 13 bases. TCRdb reanalysed the RT-PCR reads using MiXCR and keeps one entry per CDR3 protein. The repertoire has a few hundred thousand distinct CDR3 sequences, approximately 20% of them found once; the top ten carry approximately 10%. The material was PBMCs from blood, obtained less than 22 months after vaccination. V is TRBV27 and J is TRBJ1-2; the D is unclear. The source is a man between 50 and 75 years old who received an inactivated influenza vaccine. In nucleotides, the CDR3 is TGTGCCAGCAGATCAAACAAATTATATGGCTACACCTTC. Translating it yields CASRSNKLYGYTF.